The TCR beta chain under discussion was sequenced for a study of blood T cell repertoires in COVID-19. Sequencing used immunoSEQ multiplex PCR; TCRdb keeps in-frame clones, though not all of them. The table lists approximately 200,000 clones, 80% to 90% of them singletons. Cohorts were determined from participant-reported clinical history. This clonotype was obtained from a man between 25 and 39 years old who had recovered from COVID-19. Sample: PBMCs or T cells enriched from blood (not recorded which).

The CDR3 DNA follows: TGTGCCAGCAGTGCCAGAATCACTAGCATTGAGCAGTTCTTC. Its translation: CASSARITSIEQFF. The chain uses TRBV6-2 or TRBV6-3 and TRBJ2-1; D may be TRBD2 (6 bases). Germline-derived CDR1 and CDR2 are MNHEY and SVGEGT. The CDR3 spans 14 residues. Trimming removed 5 bases from V and 9 bases from J, with 17 bases in between.